This entry features one T cell receptor (beta chain) sequence. Its target is not known. These data originate in a study of T-cell reconstitution after alpha-beta-depleted transplantation in children. General study results and limits: A year post-transplant, T-cell counts and diversity derived mostly from newly produced T cells. Approximately two months post-transplant, alpha-beta T cells reportedly originated from several hundred expanded graft clones. After transplant, high TCRbeta diversity at day 60 in some patients arose from surviving recipient T cells and thymic progenitors.

Preparation of the TCRbeta library used unique molecular identifiers. MiXCR, applied by TCRdb to the PCR reads, yields one record per CDR3 protein. This table holds approximately 650,000 distinct CDR3 sequences, 10% to 15% found once. CDR3 length equals 15 residues. V shed 2 bases and J shed 0 bases, with 11 bases lying between them. Germline V gene data show CDR1 as SGHRS and CDR2 as YFSETQ. The material sequenced was PBMCs, taken before TCRalphabeta/CD19-depleted stem cell transplant. The TCR comes from a girl between 2 and 10 years old with congenital amegakaryocytic thrombocytopenia, due to receive a stem cell transplant. The J gene is TRBJ2-5, the V gene TRBV5-1; D is ambiguous. This chain's CDR3 is CASSFGDTYQETQYF. In DNA, the CDR3 is TGCGCCAGCAGCTTCGGAGACACGTACCAAGAGACCCAGTACTTC.